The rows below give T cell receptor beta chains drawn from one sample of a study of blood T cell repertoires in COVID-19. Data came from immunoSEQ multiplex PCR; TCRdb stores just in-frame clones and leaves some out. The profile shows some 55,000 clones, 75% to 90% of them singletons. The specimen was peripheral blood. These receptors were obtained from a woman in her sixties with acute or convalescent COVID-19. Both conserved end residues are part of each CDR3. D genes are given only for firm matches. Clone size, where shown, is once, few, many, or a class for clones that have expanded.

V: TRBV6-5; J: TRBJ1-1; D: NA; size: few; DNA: TGTGCCAGCAGTTGGGTAGGGGCAGGCACTGAAGCTTTCTTT; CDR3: CASSWVGAGTEAFF
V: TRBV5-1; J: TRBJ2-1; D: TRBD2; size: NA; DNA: TGCGCCAGCAGCATCTCGGGGGGTTACTCCTACAATGAGCAGTTCTTC; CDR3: CASSISGGYSYNEQFF
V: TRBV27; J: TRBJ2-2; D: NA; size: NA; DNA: TGTGCCAGCAGTCGCCGGGAGTCGAACACCGGGGAGCTGTTTTTT; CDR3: CASSRRESNTGELFF
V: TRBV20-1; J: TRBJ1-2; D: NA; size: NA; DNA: TGCAGTGTACAGTCCTATGGCTACACCTTC; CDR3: CSVQSYGYTF
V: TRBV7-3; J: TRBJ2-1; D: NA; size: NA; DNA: TGTGCCAGCAGCTTAGGTTCGAGCCTCTACAATGAGCAGTTCTTC; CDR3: CASSLGSSLYNEQFF
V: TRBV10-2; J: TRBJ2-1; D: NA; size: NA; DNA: TGCGCCAGCATCCCACAGGGTTACAATGAGCAGTTCTTC; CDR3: CASIPQGYNEQFF
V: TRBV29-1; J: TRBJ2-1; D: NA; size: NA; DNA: TGCAGCGTCAACTCTAGGTACAATGAGCAGTTCTTC; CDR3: CSVNSRYNEQFF
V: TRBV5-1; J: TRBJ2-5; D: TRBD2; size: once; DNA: TGCGCCAGCAGCTTGCCTTATTCTACCCGGCGGGGGGGCCGAGAGACCCAGTACTTC; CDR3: CASSLPYSTRRGGRETQYF
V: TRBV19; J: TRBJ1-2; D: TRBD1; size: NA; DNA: TGTGCCAGTAGCCCCTCCGGGACAGTCTATGGCTACACCTTC; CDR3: CASSPSGTVYGYTF
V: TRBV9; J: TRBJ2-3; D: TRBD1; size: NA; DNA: TGTGCCAGCAGCAACAGGGGGATAGATACGCAGTATTTT; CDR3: CASSNRGIDTQYF
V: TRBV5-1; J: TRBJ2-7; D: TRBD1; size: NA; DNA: TGCGCCAGCAGCATAGCCGGGACAGGGGCCTACGAGCAGTACTTC; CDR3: CASSIAGTGAYEQYF
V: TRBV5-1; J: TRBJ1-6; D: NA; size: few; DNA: TGCGCCAGCAGCGAAGTCGGGGGTTCTAATTCACCCCTCCACTTT; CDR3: CASSEVGGSNSPLHF
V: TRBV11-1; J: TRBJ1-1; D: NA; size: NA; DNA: TGTGCCAGCAGATCTAACCGGGACACTGAAGCTTTCTTT; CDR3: CASRSNRDTEAFF
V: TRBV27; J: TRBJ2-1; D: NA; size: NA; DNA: TGTGCCAGCAGTTTAATGGCGGGACCGTCATTCTCCTACAATGAGCAGTTCTTC; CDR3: CASSLMAGPSFSYNEQFF
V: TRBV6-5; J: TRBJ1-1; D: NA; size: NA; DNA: TGTGCCAGCCGCCTAGGGGAGGGGAACACTGAAGCTTTCTTT; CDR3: CASRLGEGNTEAFF
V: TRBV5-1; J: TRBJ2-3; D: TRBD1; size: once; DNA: TGCGCCAGCAGCGGGGACAGGGGATTCACAGATACGCAGTATTTT; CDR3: CASSGDRGFTDTQYF
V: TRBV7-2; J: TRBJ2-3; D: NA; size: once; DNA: TGTGCCAGCAGCTCCAGCGGGAGCACAGATACGCAGTATTTT; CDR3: CASSSSGSTDTQYF
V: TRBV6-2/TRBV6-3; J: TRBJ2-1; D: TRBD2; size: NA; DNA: TGTGCCAGCAGTTACTGGCGGACTAGACCGAATGAGCAGTTCTTC; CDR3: CASSYWRTRPNEQFF
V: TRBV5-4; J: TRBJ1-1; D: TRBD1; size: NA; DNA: TGTGCCAGCAGCCATGGACAGGTCACTGAAGCTTTCTTT; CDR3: CASSHGQVTEAFF
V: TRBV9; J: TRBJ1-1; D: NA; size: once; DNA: TGTGCCAGCAGCGTAGGGGGAGTGAACACTGAAGCTTTCTTT; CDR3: CASSVGGVNTEAFF
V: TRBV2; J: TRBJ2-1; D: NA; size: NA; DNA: TGTGCCAGCAGGACAGTCAATGAGCAGTTCTTC; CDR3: CASRTVNEQFF
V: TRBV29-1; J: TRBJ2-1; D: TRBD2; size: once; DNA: TGCAGCCTAAAAACTAGCGGGCTTTTACAGTTCTTC; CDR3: CSLKTSGLLQFF